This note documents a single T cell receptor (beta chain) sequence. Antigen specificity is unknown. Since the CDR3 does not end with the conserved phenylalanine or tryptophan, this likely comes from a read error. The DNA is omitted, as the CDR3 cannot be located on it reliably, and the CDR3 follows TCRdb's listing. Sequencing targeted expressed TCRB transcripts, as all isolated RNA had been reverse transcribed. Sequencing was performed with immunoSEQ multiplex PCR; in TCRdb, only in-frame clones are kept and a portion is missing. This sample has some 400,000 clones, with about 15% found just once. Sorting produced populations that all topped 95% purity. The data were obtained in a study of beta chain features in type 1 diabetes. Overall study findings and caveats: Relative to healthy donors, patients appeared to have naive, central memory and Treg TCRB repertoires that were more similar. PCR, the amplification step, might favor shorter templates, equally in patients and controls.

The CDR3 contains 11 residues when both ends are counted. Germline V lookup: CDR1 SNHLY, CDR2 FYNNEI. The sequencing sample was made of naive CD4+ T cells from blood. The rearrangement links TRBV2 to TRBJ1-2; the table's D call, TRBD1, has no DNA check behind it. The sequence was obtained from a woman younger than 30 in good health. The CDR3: CASSENGGRTL.